These 24 T cell receptor beta chains share one sample of origin, sequenced in a study of tissue T cells after allogeneic stem cell transplantation (dated by TCRdb to between 2021 and 2024). The time point label corresponds to: mouse harvest day 7 after allogeneic transplant. Mouse grafts consisting of 10^7 T-cell-depleted bone marrow cells combined with 10^6 splenic CD5+ T cells were administered by tail vein injection. Library preparation employed the immunoSEQ multiplex PCR assay. TCRdb took this table from immuneACCESS and kept in-frame rearrangements with V and J called. Such tables lack part of the clones; where checked against another copy, unresolved V genes explain under half of the gap, and the rest is unexplained. Recorded for this sample are some 4,000 clones; about 50% of them occurred a single time. More than 7% of the sample is held by the ten biggest clonotypes. The sample comprised lymph node tissue. All receptors derive from a female BALB/c mouse given C57BL/6 T cells with graft-versus-host disease after an allogeneic hematopoietic cell transplant.

Comments on this clone: Gene labels here are mouse ones. The read terminates 1 residue before the CDR3 end, so the remaining end is supplied by the germline J gene. This sequence joins TRBV26 and TRBJ2-7, with TRBD1 as a possible D gene (6 bases). The V end lost 4 bases, the J end lost 4 bases, and 11 bases lay between the germline ends. The CDR3 sequence is 13 residues long. Germline CDR1 reads KGHPV; CDR2 reads FQNQEV (reference sequence). The part of the CDR3 DNA that was read is TGTGCCAGCAGTCCTCGGGACAAATATGAACAGTAC. Amino acids: CASSPRDKYEQY. The whole CDR3 region reads CASSPRDKYEQYF.

This clone was counted a few times. Gene names are the mouse ones. The CDR3 is cut off 1 residue early in the read; its end comes from the germline J gene. The chain links TRBV3 to TRBJ2-3; the D is unclear. Per germline, CDR1 SNHLY and CDR2 FYNGKV (reference sequence). The V and J ends lost 3 bases and 0 bases respectively, with 7 bases between them. The CDR3 contains 14 residues. The CDR3: CASSFSGSAETLYF. The CDR3 DNA, read in part, is TGTGCCAGCAGCTTCTCCGGTAGTGCAGAAACGCTGTAT.

By sample share, this clone is medium-sized. Gene names refer to mouse genes. The CDR3 end is not reached by the read, which stops 1 residue before it; the germline J gene fills it in. This chain connects TRBV3 to TRBJ2-2; 7 bases map to TRBD1. The CDR3 has 16 amino acids. With 1 base clipped from V and 1 base from J, the junction kept 3 bases outside the gene matches. Germline V CDR1 and CDR2: SNHLY, FYNGKV (reference sequence). Partial CDR3 DNA: TGTGCCAGCAGCTTAGACCGACAGGGAAACACCGGGCAGCTCTAC. Its translation is CASSLDRQGNTGQLY. The CDR3 in full is CASSLDRQGNTGQLYF. The entire variable domain, with the rest obtained from reference TRBV3 and TRBJ2-2, is as follows: GPKVLQIPSHQIIDMGQMVTLNCDPVSNHLYFYWYKQILGQQMEFLVNFYNGKVMEKSKLFKDQFSVERPDGSYFTLKIQPTALEDSAVYFCASSLDRQGNTGQLYFGEGSKLTVL.

Comment on this clone: Mouse germline and gene names are used. From the germline J gene comes the end of the CDR3, since the read stops 1 residue before it. The chain is built from TRBV23 and TRBJ2-5; TRBD1 is taken as the D call from the table, unchecked against the DNA. CDR1 and CDR2 (germline): KGHTA, FQNQQP. This CDR3 contains 14 residues. The DNA read from the CDR3 is TGCTCCAGCAGTCAATCCACAGGGCATGACACCCAGTAC. Translating gives CSSSQSTGHDTQY. The CDR3 reads in full as CSSSQSTGHDTQYF. Complete variable domain (other parts from reference TRBV23 and TRBJ2-5): DAAVTQKPRYLIKMKGQEAEMKCIPEKGHTAVFWYQQKQSKELKFLIYFQNQQPLDQIDMVKERFSAVCPSSSLCSLGIRTCEAEDSALYLCSSSQSTGHDTQYFGPGTRLLVL.

On this clone itself: Mouse gene names apply. The read ends 1 residue before the CDR3 terminus; that terminus is restored from the germline J gene. V usage is TRBV19 and J usage is TRBJ2-7; 11 bases are a match to TRBD1. The trim removed 2 bases at V and 6 bases at J, leaving 1 base unmatched. Germline lookup yields CDR1 FNHDT and CDR2 SITEND (reference sequence). This CDR3 has 13 amino acids. This CDR3 reads CASSMGQGVEQYF. The DNA read from the CDR3 is TGTGCCAGCAGTATGGGACAGGGGGTTGAACAGTAC.

As regards this clone: Genes here carry mouse names. Read sequence stops 1 residue before the CDR3 end, and the germline J gene provides the missing end. The genes are TRBV31 and TRBJ2-7; 9 bases fit TRBD2. V shed 4 bases and J 3 bases; nucleotides not matched to a gene: 10. CDR1 and CDR2 (germline): GKSSPN, SITVG. The CDR3 loop spans 15 amino acids. CDR3 loop: CAWIGRDWAHYEQYF. The DNA read from the CDR3 is TGTGCCTGGATCGGCCGGGACTGGGCTCACTATGAACAGTAC. Complete variable domain (other parts from reference TRBV31 and TRBJ2-7): AQTIHQWPVAEIKAVGSPLSLGCTIKGKSSPNLYWYWQATGGTLQQLFYSITVGQVESVVQLNLSASRPKDDQFILSTEKLLLSHSGFYLCAWIGRDWAHYEQYFGPGTRLTVL.

With regard to this clone: Any gene name here is a mouse gene name. The read comes to an end 1 residue before the CDR3 does, leaving the germline J gene to fill in the end. The rearrangement joins TRBV13-1 to TRBJ1-3; D ambiguous. The germline CDR1 and CDR2 sequences are NSHNY and SYGAGN. The length of the CDR3 is 13 residues. V gave up 1 base and J gave up 2 bases, with 4 bases separating them. The covered CDR3 bases are TGTGCCAGCAGTGATTGGGCTGGAAATACGCTCTAT. Protein sequence: CASSDWAGNTLY. The whole CDR3 region reads CASSDWAGNTLYF.

Turning to this clone: Gene names and germline match the mouse. The sequence runs out 1 residue before the end of the CDR3; the remainder is reconstructed from the germline J gene. V usage is TRBV13-2 and J usage is TRBJ1-1; D remains ambiguous. The V gene lost 4 bases and the J gene lost 4 bases, with 8 bases spanning the gap. Per the germline V gene, CDR1 is NNHNN and CDR2 is SYGAGS (reference sequence). This CDR3 spans 12 amino acids. The sequenced CDR3 bases are TGTGCCAGCGGTCGCCGCTCCACAGAAGTCTTC. Translated, it gives CASGRRSTEVF. The whole CDR3 is CASGRRSTEVFF.

This clone was seen a few times. Mouse germline and gene names are used. The CDR3 DNA, read in part, is TGTGCCAGCGGTGATCGGGGTAACTATGCTGAGCAGTTC. It is translated as CASGDRGNYAEQF. The complete CDR3 reads CASGDRGNYAEQFF. This sequence joins TRBV13-2 and TRBJ2-1, with D unresolved. The read gets to within 1 residue of the CDR3 end, and the germline J gene fills in the rest. Germline CDR1 reads NNHNN; CDR2 reads SYGAGS (reference sequence). The V and J ends lost 1 base and 0 bases respectively, with 5 bases between them. The CDR3 sequence is 14 residues long.

With regard to this clone: Germline and genes here are mouse. Read data end 1 residue before the CDR3 end; the end is taken from the germline J gene. The J gene is TRBJ1-1, the V gene TRBV26; D may be TRBD1 (5 bases). Per germline, CDR1 KGHPV and CDR2 FQNQEV (reference sequence). V shed 4 bases and J shed 0 bases, with 9 bases lying between them. This CDR3 region has 14 residues. This chain's CDR3 is CASSPRQSNTEVFF. Incomplete CDR3 DNA: TGTGCCAGCAGTCCCCGACAGTCAAACACAGAAGTCTTC.

The sample holds a few counts of this clone. Gene names and germline match the mouse. With the read ending 1 residue before the CDR3 end, the germline J gene is used to fill in that end. The V call is TRBV12-2, the J call TRBJ2-5; 9 bases line up with TRBD2. Germline assignment: CDR1 SGHLS and CDR2 HYDKME. V shed 0 bases and J 2 bases; nucleotides not matched to a gene: 5. The CDR3 length is 16 residues. The CDR3 here is CASSLYGGAPQDTQYF. The DNA read from the CDR3 is TGTGCCAGCTCTCTCTATGGGGGGGCGCCCCAAGACACCCAGTAC.

This clone has a handful of counts. The gene names here belong to mouse. With the read ending 1 residue before the CDR3 end, the germline J gene is used to fill in that end. The chain links TRBV1 to TRBJ2-5, with 8 bases fitting TRBD2. The ends lost 2 bases at V and 5 bases at J; junction bases unmatched: 3. This CDR3 spans 14 amino acids. CDR1 NSQYPW and CDR2 LRSPGD come from the germline V gene (reference sequence). Here the CDR3 reads CTCSARDWRDTQYF. The CDR3 DNA, read in part, is TGCACCTGCAGTGCAAGGGACTGGAGAGACACCCAGTAC.

This clone was seen a few times. Genes and germline come from the mouse. The CDR3 extends 1 residue past the end of the read, so its final part is completed from the germline J gene. The chain couples TRBV13-3 to TRBJ2-1; TRBD1 matches 10 bases. Germline V lookup: CDR1 NNHDY, CDR2 SYVADS. There are 12 residues in the CDR3. The V segment lost 5 bases and the J segment 7 bases; nucleotides outside the gene matches: 0. The CDR3 protein is CASRTGGAEQFF. The covered CDR3 bases are TGTGCCAGCAGGACAGGGGGCGCTGAGCAGTTC.

This clone was detected only once. The gene symbols are mouse symbols. The sequenced part of the CDR3 DNA is TGCACCTGCAGTGCATCTGCTGAGCAGTTC. This sequence encodes CTCSASAEQF. The CDR3, in full, reads CTCSASAEQFF. The chain carries TRBV1 and TRBJ2-1; no clear D. The read is 1 residue too short to cover the CDR3 end, so that end is filled in from the germline J gene. Germline V lookup: CDR1 NSQYPW, CDR2 LRSPGD (reference sequence). Deletions cut 2 bases from V and 6 bases from J, with 2 bases between. The CDR3 spans 11 residues.

In regard to this clone: All gene names here are mouse names. The CDR3 end falls 1 residue outside the read, so it is completed with the germline J gene. The chain links TRBV26 to TRBJ1-5; D ambiguous. Germline V gene sequence: CDR1 KGHPV, CDR2 FQNQEV (reference sequence). V lost 5 bases and J 2 bases, leaving 4 bases between the germline ends. The CDR3 totals 12 residues. The DNA read from the CDR3 is TGTGCCAGCAGTTCGTACAACCAGGCTCCGCTT. It is translated as CASSSYNQAPL. The entire CDR3 reads CASSSYNQAPLF.

Points on this clone: Gene names follow the mouse nomenclature. The CDR3 extends 1 residue past the end of the read, so its final part is completed from the germline J gene. The chain links TRBV23 to TRBJ2-5. This CDR3 comprises 15 residues. Looked up from germline, CDR1 is KGHTA and CDR2 is FQNQQP. CDR3 amino acids: CSSSQSAGARDTQYF. Incomplete CDR3 DNA: TGCTCCAGCAGTCAATCCGCGGGCGCAAGAGACACCCAGTAC. Combining the CDR3 with reference TRBV23 and TRBJ2-5 gives the whole variable domain DAAVTQKPRYLIKMKGQEAEMKCIPEKGHTAVFWYQQKQSKELKFLIYFQNQQPLDQIDMVKERFSAVCPSSSLCSLGIRTCEAEDSALYLCSSSQSAGARDTQYFGPGTRLLVL.

Notes on this clone: This may be a read error, as it is one base from a much larger clone. Gene names refer to mouse genes. The observed sequence ends 1 residue before the CDR3 terminus, with the missing tail filled in from the germline J gene. This chain joins TRBV26 and TRBJ2-7, with D possibly TRBD1 on 5 matching bases. CDR3 length: 13 residues. CDR1 is KGHPV and CDR2 is FQNQEV in the germline V gene (reference sequence). Trimming removed 4 bases from V and 0 bases from J, with 7 bases in between. The CDR3 reads CASSPGSSYEQYF. Incomplete CDR3 DNA: TGTGCCAGCAGTCCAGGGAGCTCCTATGAACAGTAC. Full variable domain (missing parts from reference TRBV26 and TRBJ2-7): NSKVIQTPRYLVKGQGQKAKMRCIPEKGHPVVFWYQQNKNNEFKFLINFQNQEVLQQIDMTEKRFSAECPSNSPCSLEIQSSEAGDSALYLCASSPGSSYEQYFGPGTRLTVL.

Comment on this clone: The genes and germline here are from mouse. With the read ending 1 residue before the CDR3 end, the germline J gene is used to fill in that end. V is TRBV12-1 and J is TRBJ2-3; TRBD1 matches at 7 bases. This CDR3 spans 16 amino acids. Germline CDR1 SGHSN, CDR2 HYEKVE. V was clipped by 2 bases and J by 0 bases; unmatched bases: 7. Partial CDR3 DNA: TGTGCCAGCTCTCGGGACAGAGAGACTAGTGCAGAAACGCTGTAT. Amino acids: CASSRDRETSAETLY. The entire CDR3 reads CASSRDRETSAETLYF.

A word on this clone: Mouse gene names and germline throughout. The sequence runs out 1 residue before the end of the CDR3; the remainder is reconstructed from the germline J gene. The chain has TRBV26 and TRBJ1-6, with D possibly TRBD1 on 5 matching bases. TRBJ1-6 is noted as an ORF with a role that remains uncertain. The CDR3 is made up of 14 amino acids. Looked up from germline, CDR1 is KGHPV and CDR2 is FQNQEV (reference sequence). The V gene lost 4 bases and the J gene lost 4 bases, with 8 bases spanning the gap. The DNA read from the CDR3 is TGTGCCAGCAGTCATGACAGATATAATTCGCCCCTCTAC. This codes for CASSHDRYNSPLY. The full CDR3 sequence reads CASSHDRYNSPLYF.

This clone rates as large. Gene names are the mouse ones. The read stops 1 residue short of the end of the CDR3; the missing end is completed from the germline J gene. The chain carries TRBV12-2 and TRBJ2-1; D could derive from TRBD1 or TRBD2 (5 bases each). Germline V gene sequence: CDR1 SGHLS, CDR2 HYDKME. V shed 1 base and J shed 2 bases, with 5 bases lying between them. The CDR3 is 13 amino acids. The CDR3 spells CASSLGDYAEQFF. The sequenced part of the CDR3 DNA is TGTGCCAGCTCTCTGGGGGACTATGCTGAGCAGTTC.

About this clone itself: Here the gene names and germline are mouse. The missing CDR3 end, 1 residue past where the read stops, is filled in from the germline J gene. The gene calls are TRBV5 and TRBJ1-1; D is ambiguous. The CDR3 has 13 amino acids. V was trimmed by 0 bases and J by 1 base, leaving 3 bases between them. CDR1 and CDR2 from the germline V gene are LGHNA and YNLKQL (reference sequence). The CDR3 reads CASSQEGNTEVFF. CDR3 DNA (partial): TGTGCCAGCAGCCAAGAGGGGAACACAGAAGTCTTC.

Remarks on this clone: Gene labels here are mouse ones. The read comes to an end 1 residue before the CDR3 does, leaving the germline J gene to fill in the end. The chain carries TRBV21 and TRBJ2-1; 7 bases map to TRBD1. TRBV21 carries the ORF label, with uncertain function. The CDR3 spans 15 residues. Trimming removed 2 bases from V and 1 base from J; junction bases left unmatched: 2. Incomplete CDR3 DNA: TGTGCTAGCAGTCAACGGGACAGAAACTATGCTGAGCAGTTC. Residues: CASSQRDRNYAEQF. The entire CDR3 is CASSQRDRNYAEQFF.

Of note for this clone: The genes and germline here are from mouse. The CDR3 is cut off 1 residue early in the read; its end comes from the germline J gene. The chain is built from TRBV15 and TRBJ2-7; 12 bases agree with TRBD2. V dropped 3 bases and J dropped 6; count of bases not matched to a gene: 3. The CDR3 contains 14 residues. Germline assignment: CDR1 SGHND and CDR2 FRSKSL. The CDR3 bases that were read are TGTGCCAGCAGTTTTGGACTGGGGGGGAGTGAACAGTAC. As protein: CASSFGLGGSEQY. The complete CDR3 sequence is CASSFGLGGSEQYF.

In the case of this clone: The germline and genes are mouse ones. The CDR3 DNA, read in part, is TGTGCCAGCAGTCTGGGACTGCAAGACACCCAGTAC. Translation gives CASSLGLQDTQY. The CDR3 in full is CASSLGLQDTQYF. This chain connects TRBV26 to TRBJ2-5, with a possible D match to TRBD2 (6 bases). The read terminates 1 residue before the CDR3 end, so the remaining end is supplied by the germline J gene. The germline V gene has CDR1 KGHPV and CDR2 FQNQEV (reference sequence). The CDR3 runs to 13 residues. Trimming cost V 2 bases and J 3 bases, with 6 bases left between them.